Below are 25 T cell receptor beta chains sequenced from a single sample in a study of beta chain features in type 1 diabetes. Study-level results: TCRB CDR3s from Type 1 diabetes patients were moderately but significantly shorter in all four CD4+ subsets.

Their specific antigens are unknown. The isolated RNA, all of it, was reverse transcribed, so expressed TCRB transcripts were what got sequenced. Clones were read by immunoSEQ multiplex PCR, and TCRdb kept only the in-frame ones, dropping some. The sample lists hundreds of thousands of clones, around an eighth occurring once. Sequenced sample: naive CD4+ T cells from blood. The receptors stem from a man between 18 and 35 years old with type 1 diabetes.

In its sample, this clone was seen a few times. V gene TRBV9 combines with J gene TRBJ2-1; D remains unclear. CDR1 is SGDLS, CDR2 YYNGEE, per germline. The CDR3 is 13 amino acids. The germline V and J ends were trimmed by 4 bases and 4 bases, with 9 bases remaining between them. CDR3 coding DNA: TGTGCCAGCAGCCCCACCCAATACAATGAGCAGTTCTTC. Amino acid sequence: CASSPTQYNEQFF. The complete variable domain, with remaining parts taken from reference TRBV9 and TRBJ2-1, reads DSGVTQTPKHLITATGQRVTLRCSPRSGDLSVYWYQQSLDQGLQFLIQYYNGEERAKGNILERFSAQQFPDLHSELNLSSLELGDSALYFCASSPTQYNEQFFGPGTRLTVL.

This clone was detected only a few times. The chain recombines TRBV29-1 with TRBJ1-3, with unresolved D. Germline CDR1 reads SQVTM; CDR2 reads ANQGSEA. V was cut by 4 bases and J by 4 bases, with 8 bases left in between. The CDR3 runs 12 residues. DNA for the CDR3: TGCAGCGTTGTGACCATAGGAAACACCATATATTTT. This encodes CSVVTIGNTIYF.

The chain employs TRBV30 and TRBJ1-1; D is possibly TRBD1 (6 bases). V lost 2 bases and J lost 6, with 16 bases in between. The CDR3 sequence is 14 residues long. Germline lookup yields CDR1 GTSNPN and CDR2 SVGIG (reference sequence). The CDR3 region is CAWSPQGSGAEAFF. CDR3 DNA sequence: TGTGCCTGGAGTCCACAGGGAAGTGGGGCTGAAGCTTTCTTT.

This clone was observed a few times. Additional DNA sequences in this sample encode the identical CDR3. Here the CDR3 reads CASSVLGAHYGYTF. The CDR3 nucleotides read TGTGCCAGCAGCGTACTGGGGGCTCACTATGGCTACACCTTC. The J gene is TRBJ1-2, the V gene TRBV9; D perhaps matches TRBD1 (6 bases). The CDR3 totals 14 residues. Deletions cut 1 base from V and 3 bases from J, with 10 bases between. Germline V CDR1 and CDR2: SGDLS, YYNGEE.

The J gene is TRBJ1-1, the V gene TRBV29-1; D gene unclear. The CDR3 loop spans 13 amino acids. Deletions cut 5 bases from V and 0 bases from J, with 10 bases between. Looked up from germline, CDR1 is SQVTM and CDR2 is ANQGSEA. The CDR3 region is CSVRPQMNTEAFF. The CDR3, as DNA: TGCAGCGTTCGTCCACAGATGAACACTGAAGCTTTCTTT.

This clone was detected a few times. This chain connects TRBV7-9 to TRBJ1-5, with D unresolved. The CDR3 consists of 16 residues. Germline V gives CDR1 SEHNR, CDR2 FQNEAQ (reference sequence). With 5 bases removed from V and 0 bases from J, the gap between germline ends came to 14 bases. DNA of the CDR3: TGTGCCAGCAGCCCAGTTACACCTTATAGCAATCAGCCCCAGCATTTT. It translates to CASSPVTPYSNQPQHF. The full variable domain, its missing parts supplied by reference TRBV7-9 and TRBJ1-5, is DTGVSQNPRHKITKRGQNVTFRCDPISEHNRLYWYRQTLGQGPEFLTYFQNEAQLEKSRLLSDRFSAERPKGSFSTLEIQRTEQGDSAMYLCASSPVTPYSNQPQHFGDGTRLSIL.

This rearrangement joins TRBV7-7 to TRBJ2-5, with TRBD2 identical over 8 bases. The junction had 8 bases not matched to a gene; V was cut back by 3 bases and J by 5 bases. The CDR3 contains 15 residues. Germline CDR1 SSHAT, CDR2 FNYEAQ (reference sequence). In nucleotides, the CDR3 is TGTGCCAGCAGCTTCCGAGGACTAGCCTCGGAGACCCAGTACTTC. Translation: CASSFRGLASETQYF.

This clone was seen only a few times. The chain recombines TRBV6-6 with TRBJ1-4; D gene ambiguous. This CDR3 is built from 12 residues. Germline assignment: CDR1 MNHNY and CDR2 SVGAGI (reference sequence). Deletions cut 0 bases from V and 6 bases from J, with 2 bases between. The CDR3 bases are TGTGCCAGCAGTTACTCGGATGAAAAACTGTTTTTT. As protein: CASSYSDEKLFF.

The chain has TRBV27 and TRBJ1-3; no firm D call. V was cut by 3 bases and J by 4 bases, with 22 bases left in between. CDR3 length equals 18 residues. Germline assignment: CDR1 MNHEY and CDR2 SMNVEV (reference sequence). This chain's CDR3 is CASSFNLSPERRGNTIYF. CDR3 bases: TGTGCCAGCAGTTTTAACTTGTCCCCCGAACGTAGGGGAAACACCATATATTTT.

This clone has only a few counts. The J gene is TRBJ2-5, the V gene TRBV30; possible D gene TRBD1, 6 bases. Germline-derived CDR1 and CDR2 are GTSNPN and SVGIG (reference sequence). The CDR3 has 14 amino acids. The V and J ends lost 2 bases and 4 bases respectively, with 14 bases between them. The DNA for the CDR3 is TGTGCCTGGAGTCCAACAGGGATTCGAGAGACCCAGTACTTC. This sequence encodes CAWSPTGIRETQYF.

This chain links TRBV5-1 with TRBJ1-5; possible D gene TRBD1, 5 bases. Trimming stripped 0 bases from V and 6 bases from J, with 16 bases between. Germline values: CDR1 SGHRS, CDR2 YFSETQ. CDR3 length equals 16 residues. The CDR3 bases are TGCGCCAGCAGCTTGGAAGGGATTGGAAGGGGTCAGCCCCAGCATTTT. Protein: CASSLEGIGRGQPQHF. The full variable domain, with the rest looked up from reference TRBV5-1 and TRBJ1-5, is KAGVTQTPRYLIKTRGQQVTLSCSPISGHRSVSWYQQTPGQGLQFLFEYFSETQRNKGNFPGRFSGRQFSNSRSEMNVSTLELGDSALYLCASSLEGIGRGQPQHFGDGTRLSIL.

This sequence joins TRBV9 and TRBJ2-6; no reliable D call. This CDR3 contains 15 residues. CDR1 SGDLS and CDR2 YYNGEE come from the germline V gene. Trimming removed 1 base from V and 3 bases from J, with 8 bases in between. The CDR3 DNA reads TGTGCCAGCAGCGTACTCACCGGTGGGGCCAACGTCCTGACTTTC. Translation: CASSVLTGGANVLTF.

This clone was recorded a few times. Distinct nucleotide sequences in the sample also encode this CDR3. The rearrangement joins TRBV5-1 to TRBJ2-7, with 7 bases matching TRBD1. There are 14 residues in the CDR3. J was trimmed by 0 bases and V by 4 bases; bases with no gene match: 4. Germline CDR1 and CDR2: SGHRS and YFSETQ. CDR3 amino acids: CASSPQGSSYEQYF. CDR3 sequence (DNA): TGCGCCAGCAGCCCACAGGGGAGCTCCTACGAGCAGTACTTC.

DNA for the CDR3: TGTGCCAGCGGAGAGACGTACCTGGAGACCCAGTACTTC. It is translated as CASGETYLETQYF. The V call is TRBV2, the J call TRBJ2-5; D gene ambiguous. Trimming took 8 bases from V and 5 from J, leaving 15 bases between them. The CDR3 totals 13 residues. Germline V CDR1 and CDR2: SNHLY, FYNNEI.

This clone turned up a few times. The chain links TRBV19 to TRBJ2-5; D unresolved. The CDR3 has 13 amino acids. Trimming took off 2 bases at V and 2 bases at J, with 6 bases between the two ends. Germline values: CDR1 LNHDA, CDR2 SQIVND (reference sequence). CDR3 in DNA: TGTGCCAGTAGTATAACACTACAAGAGACCCAGTACTTC. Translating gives CASSITLQETQYF.

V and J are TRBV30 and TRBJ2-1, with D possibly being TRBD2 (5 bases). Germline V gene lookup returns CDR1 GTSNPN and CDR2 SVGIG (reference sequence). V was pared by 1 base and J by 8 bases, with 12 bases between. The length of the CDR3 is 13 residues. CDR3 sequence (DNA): TGTGCCTGGAGTGGACTTTTCGGGGATGAGCAGTTCTTC. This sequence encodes CAWSGLFGDEQFF.

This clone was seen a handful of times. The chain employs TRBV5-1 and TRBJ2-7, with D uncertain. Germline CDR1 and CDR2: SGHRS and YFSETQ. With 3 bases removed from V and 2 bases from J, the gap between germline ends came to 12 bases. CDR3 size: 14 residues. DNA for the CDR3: TGCGCCAGCAGCTCCCAGACGCATACCTACGAGCAGTACTTC. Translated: CASSSQTHTYEQYF. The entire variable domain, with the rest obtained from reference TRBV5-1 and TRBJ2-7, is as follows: KAGVTQTPRYLIKTRGQQVTLSCSPISGHRSVSWYQQTPGQGLQFLFEYFSETQRNKGNFPGRFSGRQFSNSRSEMNVSTLELGDSALYLCASSSQTHTYEQYFGPGTRLTVT.

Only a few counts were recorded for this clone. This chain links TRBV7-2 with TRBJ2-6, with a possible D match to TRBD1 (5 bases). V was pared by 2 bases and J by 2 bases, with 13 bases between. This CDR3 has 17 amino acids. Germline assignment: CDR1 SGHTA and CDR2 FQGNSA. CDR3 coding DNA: TGTGCCAGCAGCTTACACAGGCCTGGCCCTGGGGCCAACGTCCTGACTTTC. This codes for CASSLHRPGPGANVLTF.

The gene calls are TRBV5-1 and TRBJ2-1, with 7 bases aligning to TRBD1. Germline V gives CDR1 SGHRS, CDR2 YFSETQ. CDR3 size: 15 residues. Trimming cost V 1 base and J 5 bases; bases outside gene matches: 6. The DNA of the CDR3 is TGCGCCAGCAGCTTGTTGAGAACAGGGGACAATGAGCAGTTCTTC. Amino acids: CASSLLRTGDNEQFF.

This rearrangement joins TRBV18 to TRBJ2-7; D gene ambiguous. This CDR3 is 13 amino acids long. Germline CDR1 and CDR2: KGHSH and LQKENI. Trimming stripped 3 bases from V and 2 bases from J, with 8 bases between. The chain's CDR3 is CASSPDETYEQYF. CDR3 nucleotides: TGTGCCAGCTCACCGGACGAAACCTACGAGCAGTACTTC.

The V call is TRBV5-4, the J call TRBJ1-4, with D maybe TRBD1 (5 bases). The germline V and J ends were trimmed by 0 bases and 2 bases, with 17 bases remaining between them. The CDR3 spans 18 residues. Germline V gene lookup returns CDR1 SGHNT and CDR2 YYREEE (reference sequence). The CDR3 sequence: CASSLGQGRLTTNEKLFF. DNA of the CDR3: TGTGCCAGCAGCTTGGGCCAGGGAAGATTGACTACTAATGAAAAACTGTTTTTT.

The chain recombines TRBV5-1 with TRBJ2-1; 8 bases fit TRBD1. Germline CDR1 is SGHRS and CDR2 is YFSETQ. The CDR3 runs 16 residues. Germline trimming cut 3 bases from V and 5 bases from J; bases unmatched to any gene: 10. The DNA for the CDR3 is TGCGCCAGCAGCTCTAAGCGGACAGGGCGGGACAATGAGCAGTTCTTC. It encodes CASSSKRTGRDNEQFF.

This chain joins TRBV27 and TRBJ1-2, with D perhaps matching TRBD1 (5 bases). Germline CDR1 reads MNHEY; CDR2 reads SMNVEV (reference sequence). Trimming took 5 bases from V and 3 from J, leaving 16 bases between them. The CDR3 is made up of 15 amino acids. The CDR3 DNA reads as TGTGCCAGCAGTCTTATGGGGACTGCATACTATGGCTACACCTTC. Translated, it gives CASSLMGTAYYGYTF.

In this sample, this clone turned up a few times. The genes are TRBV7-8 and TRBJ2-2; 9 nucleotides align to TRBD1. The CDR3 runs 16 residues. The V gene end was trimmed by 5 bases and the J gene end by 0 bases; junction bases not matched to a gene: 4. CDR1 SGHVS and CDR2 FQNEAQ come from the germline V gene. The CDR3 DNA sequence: TGTGCCAGCAGCCCTCGACAGGGGGCGAACACCGGGGAGCTGTTTTTT. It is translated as CASSPRQGANTGELFF.

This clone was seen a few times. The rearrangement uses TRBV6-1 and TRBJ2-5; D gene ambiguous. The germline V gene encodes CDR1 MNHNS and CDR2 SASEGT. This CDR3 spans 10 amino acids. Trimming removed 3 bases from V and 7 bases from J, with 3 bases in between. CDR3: CASSDWTQYF. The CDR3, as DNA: TGTGCCAGCAGTGACTGGACCCAGTACTTC.